This TCR beta chain derives from a study of blood T cell repertoires in COVID-19 (dated by TCRdb to 2018 to 2020). For the study in its entirety: Samples covering the acute and convalescent phases of COVID-19 were provided by collaborators in the United States, Italy and Spain. The material from the prospective study consisted of cDNA or gDNA derived from T cells, B-cell-depleted T cells, or PBMCs. Subjects who had been exposed to COVID-19, were actively infected with it, or had recovered from it provided the deeply sampled blood TCRbeta repertoires that made up the dataset. The repertoires were made available in a free public database intended to serve as a resource for research on the immune response to SARS-CoV-2. Samples were obtained from the ongoing ImmuneRACE study (first 160 participants) and from 1,200 or so subjects provided by 6 global collaborators. The sample metadata nearly always contained a de-identified subject ID, COVID-19 status, age in years and sex. Where HLA class I and class II types were available, the types were taken from metadata supplied by the sample provider, not from assay-based typing.

The full study reports these points: How much clinical and demographic metadata was included differed by source and by participant, and the metadata was provided uncurated.

A word on this clone: Its antigen remains unidentified. Base-call qualities are not available, and no considerably larger clone is one nucleotide away.

Collaborating institutions collected whole blood in K2EDTA tubes following their own protocols. Collaborator samples were shipped for TCRbeta analysis as frozen whole blood, isolated PBMCs, or DNA extracted from either sample type. The CDR3 has 11 amino acids, counting the end cysteine and phenylalanine. The read is trimmed to its CDR3 DNA, 33 bases read in frame from base 1. Germline trimming: 6 bases from V, 6 bases from J; junction bases outside gene matches: 2. TCRbeta CDR3 regions were amplified from genomic DNA using the immunoSEQ Assay, a bias-controlled multiplex PCR. For the original study's pipeline: The number of nucleated cells in each sample was estimated by amplification of reference gene primers within the assay. To quantify the absolute abundance of each unique TCRbeta CDR3 rearrangement, sequence reads were collapsed and filtered. For each sample, productive Simpson clonality was calculated as the square root of Simpson's diversity index across productive rearrangements. The immuneACCESS repertoire file appears here via TCRdb, limited to in-frame rearrangements. These files lack a portion of the clones; in checked studies, under half of the deficit traces to unresolved V genes, and the cause of the others is not known. The V and J calls and clone size are taken from that table; D and trimming were inferred from the DNA. For this sample there are fewer than 150,000 clones; approximately 80% appear just once. 2% to 3% of the sample goes to the ten largest clones.

This receptor chain uses TRBV12-3 or TRBV12-4 and TRBJ2-7; TRBD1 lines up with 7 middle nucleotides. This TCR derives from a man aged 50 or older with acute or convalescent COVID-19. Specimen: peripheral blood. Here is the DNA: TGTGCCAGCAGCTACAGGGGCGAGCAGTACTTC. It specifies CASSYRGEQYF.